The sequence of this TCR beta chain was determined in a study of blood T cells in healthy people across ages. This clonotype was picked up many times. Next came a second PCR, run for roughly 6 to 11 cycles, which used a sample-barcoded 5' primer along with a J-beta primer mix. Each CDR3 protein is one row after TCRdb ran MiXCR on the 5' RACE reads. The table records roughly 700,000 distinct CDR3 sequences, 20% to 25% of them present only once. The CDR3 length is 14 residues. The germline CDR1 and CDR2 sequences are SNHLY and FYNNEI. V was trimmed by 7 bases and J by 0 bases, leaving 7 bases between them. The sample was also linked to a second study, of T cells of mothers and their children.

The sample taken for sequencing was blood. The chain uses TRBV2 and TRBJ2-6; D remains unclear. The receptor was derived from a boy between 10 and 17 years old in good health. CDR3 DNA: TGTGCCAGCAAAGGGAACTCTGGGGCCAACGTCCTGACTTTC. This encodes CASKGNSGANVLTF.